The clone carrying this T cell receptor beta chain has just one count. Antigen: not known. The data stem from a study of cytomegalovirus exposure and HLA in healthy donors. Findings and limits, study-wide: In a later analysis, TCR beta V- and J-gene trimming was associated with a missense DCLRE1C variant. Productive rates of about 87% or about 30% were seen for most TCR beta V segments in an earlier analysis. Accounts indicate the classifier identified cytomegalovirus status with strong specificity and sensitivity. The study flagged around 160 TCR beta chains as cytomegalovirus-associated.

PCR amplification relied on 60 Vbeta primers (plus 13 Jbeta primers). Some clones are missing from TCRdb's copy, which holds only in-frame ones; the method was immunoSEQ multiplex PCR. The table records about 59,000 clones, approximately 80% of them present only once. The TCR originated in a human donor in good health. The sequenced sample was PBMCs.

The CDR3 here is CASSTGDRLNSPLHF. CDR3 DNA: TGTGCCAGTAGTACAGGGGACAGGCTAAATTCACCCCTCCACTTT. V usage is TRBV19 and J usage is TRBJ1-6; 8 positions agree with TRBD1. The CDR3 has 15 residues. The germline CDR1 and CDR2 sequences are LNHDA and SQIVND (reference sequence). V dropped 4 bases and J dropped 7; count of bases not matched to a gene: 6. The variable domain in full, completed from reference TRBV19 and TRBJ1-6, reads DGGITQSPKYLFRKEGQNVTLSCEQNLNHDAMYWYRQDPGQGLRLIYYSQIVNDFQKGDIAEGYSVSREKKESFPLTVTSAQKNPTAFYLCASSTGDRLNSPLHFGNGTRLTVT.